Only a few counts were recorded for the clone carrying this T cell receptor (beta chain). TCRdb redid the calling of the 5' RACE reads with MiXCR, one entry per CDR3 protein. The sample consists of 300,000 to 400,000 distinct CDR3 sequences, around a fifth of them appearing once. The sample belongs to a study of T-cell memory formation after mild COVID-19. The germline CDR1 and CDR2 sequences are KGHDR and SFDVKD. V was pared by 3 bases and J by 5 bases, with 16 bases between. The CDR3 contains 15 residues. This clonotype was sampled from an adult woman who had mild COVID-19 (a few samples of this study predate the infection). Cell type and time point are not known. The specimen was PBMCs or a T cell subset sorted from them (not recorded which). This sequence joins TRBV24-1 and TRBJ2-7; the D gene is possibly TRBD2 (5 bases). In DNA, the CDR3 is TGTGCCACCAGTGATACGAGAGGGTTGTCCAACGAGCAGTACTTC. Protein sequence: CATSDTRGLSNEQYF.